These 2 T cell receptor beta chains originate from one sample sequenced in a study of blood T cells in healthy people across ages. PCR was performed a second time for roughly 7 to 12 cycles using a sample-barcoded 5' primer and a J-beta primer mix. One entry per CDR3 protein results from TCRdb running MiXCR on the 5' RACE reads. This sample yields around 990,000 distinct CDR3 sequences, of which 20% to 25% are seen a single time; approximately 0.71% belongs to the top ten. Another study also made use of these data, one on T cells of mothers and their children.

Sequencing was performed on blood. All receptors derive from a girl aged 2 to 9 in good health.

This clonotype came up a few times. The chain joins TRBV13 to TRBJ2-1, with D perhaps TRBD1 or TRBD2 (5 bases each). Between the trimmed V and J ends, which lost 4 bases and 10 bases, there was a span of 23 bases. Germline V gene sequence: CDR1 PRHDT, CDR2 FYEKMQ (reference sequence). This CDR3 spans 16 amino acids. The CDR3 sequence: CASSSSPRGALREQFF. CDR3 bases: TGTGCCAGCAGCTCCTCACCCAGAGGGGCCCTCCGAGAGCAGTTCTTC. Variable domain in full (rest from reference TRBV13 and TRBJ2-1): AAGVIQSPRHLIKEKRETATLKCYPIPRHDTVYWYQQGPGQDPQFLISFYEKMQSDKGSIPDRFSAQQFSDYHSELNMSSLELGDSALYFCASSSSPRGALREQFFGPGTRLTVL.

This clonotype was observed a few times. Here the CDR3 reads CSVDTLGEQYF. Here the CDR3 DNA reads TGCAGCGTTGACACACTTGGCGAGCAGTACTTC. The chain carries TRBV29-1 and TRBJ2-7; no clear D gene. Germline assignment: CDR1 SQVTM and CDR2 ANQGSEA. Trimming shortened V by 3 bases and J by 6 bases, and 9 bases separated the two germline ends. The CDR3 consists of 11 residues.